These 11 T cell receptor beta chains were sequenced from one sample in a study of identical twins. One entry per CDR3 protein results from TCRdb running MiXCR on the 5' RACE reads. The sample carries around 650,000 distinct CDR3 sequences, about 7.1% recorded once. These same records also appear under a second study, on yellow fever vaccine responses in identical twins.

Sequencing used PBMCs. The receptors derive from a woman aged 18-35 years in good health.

The CDR3 reads CSASIQGISYEQYF. DNA of the CDR3: TGCAGTGCTAGTATTCAGGGCATTTCCTACGAGCAGTACTTC. The chain joins TRBV20-1 to TRBJ2-7; D possibly corresponds to TRBD1 (5 bases). The CDR3 spans 14 residues. V was shortened by 3 bases and J by 1 base, with 13 bases between the two germline ends. The germline V gene encodes CDR1 DFQATT and CDR2 SNEGSKA (reference sequence).

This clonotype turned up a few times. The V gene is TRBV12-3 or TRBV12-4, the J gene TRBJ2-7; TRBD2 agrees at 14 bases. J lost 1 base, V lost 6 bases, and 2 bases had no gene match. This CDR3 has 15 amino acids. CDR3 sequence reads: CASSGLAGGSYEQYF. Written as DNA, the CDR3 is TGTGCCAGCAGCGGACTAGCGGGAGGATCCTACGAGCAGTACTTC.

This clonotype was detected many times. The CDR3 nucleotides read TGTGCCAGCAGACCCGGGACTAGCGGGAGCTACGAGCAGTACTTC. This translates into CASRPGTSGSYEQYF. The genes are TRBV28 and TRBJ2-7; 14 bases are a match to TRBD2. CDR3 length: 15 amino acids. Germline lookup yields CDR1 MDHEN and CDR2 SYDVKM. The ends lost 6 bases at V and 3 bases at J; junction bases unmatched: 4.

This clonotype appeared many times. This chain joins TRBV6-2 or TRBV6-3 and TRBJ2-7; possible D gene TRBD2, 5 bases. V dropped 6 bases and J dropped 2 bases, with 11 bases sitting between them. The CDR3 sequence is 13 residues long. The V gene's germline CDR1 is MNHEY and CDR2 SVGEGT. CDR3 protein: CASSKPGTYEQYF. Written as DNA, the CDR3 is TGTGCCAGCAGCAAGCCGGGGACCTACGAGCAGTACTTC.

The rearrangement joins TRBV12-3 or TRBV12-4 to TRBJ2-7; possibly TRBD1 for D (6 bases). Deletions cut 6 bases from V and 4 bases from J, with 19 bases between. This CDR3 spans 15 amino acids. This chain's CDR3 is CASSPGQLLFYEQYF. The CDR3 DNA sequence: TGTGCCAGCAGCCCAGGACAGCTACTGTTTTACGAGCAGTACTTC.

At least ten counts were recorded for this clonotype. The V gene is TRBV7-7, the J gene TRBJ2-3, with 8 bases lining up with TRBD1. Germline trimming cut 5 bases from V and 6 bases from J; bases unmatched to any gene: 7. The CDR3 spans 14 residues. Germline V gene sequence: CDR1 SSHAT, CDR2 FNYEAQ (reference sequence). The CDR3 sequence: CASSRQGWSDTQYF. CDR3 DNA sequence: TGTGCCAGCAGCAGACAGGGGTGGTCGGATACGCAGTATTTT.

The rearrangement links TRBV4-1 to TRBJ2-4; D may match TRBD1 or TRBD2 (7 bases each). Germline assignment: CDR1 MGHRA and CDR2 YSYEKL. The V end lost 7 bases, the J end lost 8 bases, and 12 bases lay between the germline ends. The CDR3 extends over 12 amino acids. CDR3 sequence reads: CASNAGGDIQYF. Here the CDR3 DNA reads TGCGCCAGCAACGCAGGGGGGGACATTCAGTACTTC.

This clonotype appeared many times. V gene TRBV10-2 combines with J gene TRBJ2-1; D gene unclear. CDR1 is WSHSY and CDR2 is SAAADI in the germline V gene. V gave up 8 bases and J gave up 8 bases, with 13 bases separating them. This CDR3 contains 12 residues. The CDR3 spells CASGQWLDEQFF. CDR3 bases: TGCGCCAGCGGGCAGTGGTTAGATGAGCAGTTCTTC.

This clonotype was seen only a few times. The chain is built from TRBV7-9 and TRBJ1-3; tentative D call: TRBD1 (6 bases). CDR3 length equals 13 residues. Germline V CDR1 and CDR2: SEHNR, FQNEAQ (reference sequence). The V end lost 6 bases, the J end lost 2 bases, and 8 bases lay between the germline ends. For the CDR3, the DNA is TGTGCCAGCAGAACAGGGACTGGAAACACCATATATTTT. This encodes CASRTGTGNTIYF.

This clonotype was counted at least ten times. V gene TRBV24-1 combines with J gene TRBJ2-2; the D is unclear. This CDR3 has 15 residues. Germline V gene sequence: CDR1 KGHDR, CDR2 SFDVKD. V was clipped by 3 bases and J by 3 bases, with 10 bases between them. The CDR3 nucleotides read TGTGCCACCAGTGATCCAAGACGAGACACCGGGGAGCTGTTTTTT. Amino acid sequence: CATSDPRRDTGELFF.

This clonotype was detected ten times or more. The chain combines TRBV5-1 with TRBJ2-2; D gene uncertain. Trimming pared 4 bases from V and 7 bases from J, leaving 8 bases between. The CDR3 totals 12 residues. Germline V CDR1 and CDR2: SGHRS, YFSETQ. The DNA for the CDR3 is TGCGCCAGCAGCCCGATGGGCGGGGAGCTGTTTTTT. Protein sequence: CASSPMGGELFF.